The 2 T cell receptor beta chains reported below all come from one sample, sequenced in a study of shared clonotypes between healthy human individuals. Method: immunoSEQ multiplex PCR; TCRdb's copy keeps in-frame clones and lacks some. The sample has more than 2 million clones, approximately 96% seen once. The sample was naive CD4+ T cells sorted from blood. Documented subset: CD45RA+ positively selected. The receptors were gathered from a man between 18 and 29 years old in good health.

The CDR3 DNA sequence: TGCGCCAGCAGCTTGCTAGGGGGCGGTGGTTCACCCCTCCACTTT. Translated, it gives CASSLLGGGGSPLHF. The chain carries TRBV5-1 and TRBJ1-6, with 7 nucleotides matching TRBD1. There are 15 residues in the CDR3. V shed 1 base, J shed 9 bases, and the junction held 7 bases outside the gene matches. Germline CDR1 reads SGHRS; CDR2 reads YFSETQ.

The V gene is TRBV6-5, the J gene TRBJ1-1; 7 nucleotides line up with TRBD1. J gave up 11 bases and V 6 bases, and 6 bases lay outside the gene matches. CDR1 MNHEY and CDR2 SVGAGI come from the germline V gene. The CDR3 contains 11 residues. CDR3 DNA sequence: TGTGCCAGCAGACAGGGGTCGGTCGCTTTCTTT. This codes for CASRQGSVAFF.